The 19 T cell receptor beta chains listed next were all sequenced from one sample in a study of CD8 T cells in ankylosing spondylitis. MiXCR, run by TCRdb on the 5' RACE reads, gives a single entry per CDR3 protein. The profile shows 180,000 or so distinct CDR3 sequences, roughly 11% of them singletons. Sequencing input: blood, either unsorted or a sorted T cell fraction (not recorded which). The receptors come from a male donor with ankylosing spondylitis or in good health (not recorded which).

The table lists this clonotype with many counts. The chain joins TRBV4-1 to TRBJ1-5; 9 bases line up with TRBD1. The CDR3 runs to 16 residues. Germline CDR1 and CDR2: MGHRA and YSYEKL. V was clipped by 0 bases and J by 6 bases; unmatched bases: 6. The CDR3 is CASSQDPGTGRQPQHF. The CDR3 bases are TGCGCCAGCAGCCAAGATCCTGGGACAGGGCGTCAGCCCCAGCATTTT.

The rearrangement joins TRBV7-2 to TRBJ2-3, with no clear D. The CDR3 has 14 amino acids. Germline loops: CDR1 SGHTA, CDR2 FQGNSA. The ends were cut back, 5 bases at V and 1 base at J, with 10 bases in the middle. The CDR3 region has the DNA TGTGCCAGCAGCGTTAGTGGGGGCACAGATACGCAGTATTTT. Translating it yields CASSVSGGTDTQYF.

The chain couples TRBV19 to TRBJ2-2, with D perhaps given as TRBD1 or TRBD2 (6 bases each). V was pared by 7 bases and J by 3 bases, with 21 bases between. The CDR3 totals 17 residues. Germline assignment: CDR1 LNHDA and CDR2 SQIVND (reference sequence). This CDR3 is CASTTRASGADTGELFF. In DNA form, the CDR3 reads TGTGCCAGTACCACCAGGGCGTCGGGGGCCGACACCGGGGAGCTGTTTTTT.

In its sample, this clonotype was seen many times. The genes are TRBV10-3 and TRBJ1-6; D might be TRBD1 (5 bases). Trimming pared 6 bases from V and 6 bases from J, leaving 18 bases between. Germline V lookup: CDR1 ENHRY, CDR2 SYGVKD. This CDR3 spans 16 amino acids. The CDR3 DNA is TGTGCCATCAGGAGCTCAGACAGAGTACCTAATTCACCCCTCCACTTT. As protein: CAIRSSDRVPNSPLHF.

Turning to this clonotype: This may be a read error, as it is one base from a much larger clone. The gene calls are TRBV2 and TRBJ2-1; D is possibly TRBD2 (6 bases). This CDR3 has 13 amino acids. Germline assignment: CDR1 SNHLY and CDR2 FYNNEI. The CDR3 loop is CVIPGLSLNEQFF. CDR3 in DNA: TGTGTCATACCGGGACTGTCCCTCAATGAGCAGTTCTTC.

This sequence joins TRBV5-1 and TRBJ2-5; D is possibly TRBD2 (5 bases). From germline, CDR1 is SGHRS and CDR2 YFSETQ. Trimming shortened V by 0 bases and J by 4 bases, and 13 bases separated the two germline ends. The CDR3 sequence is 15 residues long. CDR3 amino acids: CASSLGGGSGETQYF. In DNA, the CDR3 is TGCGCCAGCAGCTTGGGCGGCGGGTCTGGAGAGACCCAGTACTTC.

This clonotype was counted a few times. The V call is TRBV20-1, the J call TRBJ2-3; D perhaps matches TRBD1 (7 bases). Germline values: CDR1 DFQATT, CDR2 SNEGSKA (reference sequence). With 3 bases removed from V and 0 bases from J, the gap between germline ends came to 13 bases. This CDR3 contains 15 residues. CDR3 nucleotides: TGCAGTGCTAGTACCCCAGGGGGGAGCACAGATACGCAGTATTTT. Translated, it gives CSASTPGGSTDTQYF.

This clonotype was recorded at least ten times. This chain connects TRBV5-1 to TRBJ1-1, with D unresolved. This CDR3 region has 14 residues. Germline V CDR1 and CDR2: SGHRS, YFSETQ. The germline V and J ends were trimmed by 2 bases and 1 base, with 9 bases remaining between them. The CDR3 spells CASSFYDRNTEAFF. In DNA form, the CDR3 reads TGCGCCAGCAGCTTCTACGACCGGAACACTGAAGCTTTCTTT.

This clonotype appeared many times. This chain links TRBV5-1 with TRBJ2-5; TRBD1 is a possible D gene (5 bases). Germline loops: CDR1 SGHRS, CDR2 YFSETQ. The CDR3 runs 14 residues. The V gene lost 0 bases and the J gene lost 4 bases, with 10 bases spanning the gap. Here the CDR3 DNA reads TGCGCCAGCAGCTTGGTGGGGCGCCGAGAGACCCAGTACTTC. This gives the protein CASSLVGRRETQYF.

This clonotype was found many times. The V call is TRBV3-1, the J call TRBJ1-6; D is perhaps TRBD1 (6 bases). Trimming removed 6 bases at V and 7 bases at J, with 19 bases between. Germline loops: CDR1 LGHDT, CDR2 YNNKEL (reference sequence). The CDR3 length is 16 residues. CDR3 loop: CASRRGGAGINSPLHF. CDR3 bases: TGTGCCAGCAGAAGAGGGGGGGCGGGGATCAATTCACCCCTCCACTTT.

The table lists this clonotype with many counts. V is TRBV6-1 and J is TRBJ1-3; maybe TRBD1 (6 bases). The ends were cut back, 7 bases at V and 5 bases at J, with 24 bases in the middle. CDR1 and CDR2 from the germline V gene are MNHNS and SASEGT. This CDR3 contains 17 residues. The CDR3 nucleotides are TGTGCCAGCACTGCGGACCATGGACAGTTTGACAGAAACACCATATATTTT. The encoded protein is CASTADHGQFDRNTIYF.

Many counts were recorded for this clonotype. The chain employs TRBV29-1 and TRBJ1-2, with 10 bases lining up with TRBD1. Germline V gene lookup returns CDR1 SQVTM and CDR2 ANQGSEA. This CDR3 is 14 amino acids long. The ends lost 8 bases at V and 3 bases at J; junction bases unmatched: 9. CDR3 DNA: TGCAGCATCTTACCCGGGACAGGGGACTATGGCTACACCTTC. It specifies CSILPGTGDYGYTF.

This clonotype was seen repeatedly, ten times or more. V gene TRBV2 combines with J gene TRBJ2-5; D may correspond to TRBD1 or TRBD2 (6 bases each). The CDR3 totals 14 residues. V was pared by 9 bases and J by 7 bases, with 21 bases between. Germline CDR1 SNHLY, CDR2 FYNNEI. CDR3 DNA sequence: TGTGCCAGTGGGACTGCCGTAAGAGGGGGGACCCAGTACTTC. It is translated as CASGTAVRGGTQYF.

The chain has TRBV6-1 and TRBJ2-7; D is ambiguous. V gave up 7 bases and J gave up 6 bases, with 19 bases separating them. The CDR3 has 14 residues. Germline V lookup: CDR1 MNHNS, CDR2 SASEGT. The CDR3: CASTHGYRTLEQYF. In DNA, the CDR3 is TGTGCCAGCACCCACGGGTACCGGACCCTCGAGCAGTACTTC.

A few counts support this clonotype. V gene TRBV20-1 combines with J gene TRBJ2-4; 7 nucleotides line up with TRBD1. CDR1 and CDR2 from the germline V gene are DFQATT and SNEGSKA (reference sequence). J gave up 1 base and V 4 bases, and 10 bases lay outside the gene matches. CDR3 size: 16 residues. In DNA form, the CDR3 reads TGCAGTGCTATCCAAACCCAGACAGGGGCCAAAAACATTCAGTACTTC. This sequence encodes CSAIQTQTGAKNIQYF.

The table lists this clonotype with many counts. This sequence joins TRBV6-1 and TRBJ2-1, with 13 bases matching TRBD2. From germline, CDR1 is MNHNS and CDR2 SASEGT. Unmatched junction bases numbered 7, after V lost 5 bases and J lost 3 bases. The CDR3 has 17 amino acids. CDR3: CASSTTTSGGLYNEQFF. CDR3 DNA sequence: TGTGCCAGCAGTACCACGACTAGCGGGGGGCTCTACAATGAGCAGTTCTTC.

This clonotype was found many times. In nucleotides, the CDR3 is TGTGCCAGCGGTGGACAGGGAGGAACCGGGGAGCTGTTTTTT. Translated, it gives CASGGQGGTGELFF. This rearrangement joins TRBV25-1 to TRBJ2-2; 8 bases match TRBD1. The V and J ends lost 8 bases and 5 bases, in that order; junction bases with no gene match: 7. The CDR3 has 14 amino acids. From germline, CDR1 is MGHDK and CDR2 SYGVNS. Filled out from reference TRBV25-1 and TRBJ2-2, the complete variable domain reads EADIYQTPRYLVIGTGKKITLECSQTMGHDKMYWYQQDPGMELHLIHYSYGVNSTEKGDLSSESTVSRIRTEHFPLTLESARPSHTSQYLCASGGQGGTGELFFGEGSRLTVL.

The chain is built from TRBV20-1 and TRBJ2-1, with 12 bases matching TRBD2. Germline V CDR1 and CDR2: DFQATT, SNEGSKA (reference sequence). Trimming cost V 0 bases and J 4 bases; bases outside gene matches: 7. The CDR3 has 17 residues. CDR3 protein: CSARDYRTSGNYNEQFF. As DNA, the CDR3 is TGCAGTGCTAGAGATTATAGGACTAGCGGGAATTACAATGAGCAGTTCTTC.

This clonotype came up many times. This chain links TRBV12-3 or TRBV12-4 with TRBJ2-7, with 8 bases aligning to TRBD1. V dropped 6 bases and J dropped 2; count of bases not matched to a gene: 9. This CDR3 region has 15 residues. The CDR3 loop reads CASSPGQGFPYEQYF. The CDR3 coding sequence is TGTGCCAGCAGCCCAGGACAGGGTTTTCCCTACGAGCAGTACTTC.